This T cell receptor (beta chain) came from a study of type 1 regulatory T cells. Background on the study: T-allo10 is a Tr1-enriched, alloantigen-specific CD4 T cell product made in vitro. The study's findings and limits: Compared with non-type 1 regulatory T cells, type 1 regulatory T cells showed a more restricted TCR repertoire.

The CDR3 runs 15 residues. The V segment lost 4 bases and the J segment 1 base; nucleotides outside the gene matches: 5. Germline CDR1 and CDR2: LGHDT and YNNKEL (reference sequence). This clonotype was observed at least ten times. Its specificity is unknown. Each CDR3 protein gets one entry after TCRdb re-called the reads with MiXCR. The table lists 35,000 to 50,000 distinct CDR3 sequences, 9% to 15% of them singletons. Material: cultured non-Tr1 T cells, either the whole culture or a sorted T cell fraction (not recorded which). The TCR sequence derives from a human donor in good health. The V gene is TRBV3-1, the J gene TRBJ2-3; 7 positions match TRBD2. Here the CDR3 reads CASSPSGTGTDTQYF. CDR3 sequence (DNA): TGTGCCAGCAGCCCTAGCGGAACTGGCACAGATACGCAGTATTTT.